The entry below gives a single T cell receptor (beta chain) sequence along with its context. This specimen belongs to a study of T cell changes during pregnancy in multiple sclerosis. Assay: immunoSEQ multiplex PCR; the TCRdb copy retains only in-frame clones and omits some. The repertoire has 45,000 to 55,000 clones, 85% to 95% of them found once; the top ten carry approximately 0.91%. The sequenced sample was CD4+ T cells from peripheral blood mononuclear cells, obtained in the second trimester of pregnancy. The clonotype was recovered from a female donor in good health, enrolled as a control in a pregnancy study.

The CDR3 DNA reads TGTGCCAGCAGCTCCCCCCCAGGGGGACAGACCCAGTACTTC. Translation: CASSSPPGGQTQYF. This chain connects TRBV7-2 to TRBJ2-5, with TRBD1 matching over 7 bases. Germline CDR1 SGHTA, CDR2 FQGNSA. With 4 bases clipped from V and 6 bases from J, the junction kept 8 bases outside the gene matches. CDR3 length: 14 residues.